Listed below are T cell receptor beta chains from one sample, sequenced in a study of cytomegalovirus exposure and HLA in healthy donors. TCRdb keeps only in-frame clones here, not all; method: immunoSEQ multiplex PCR. Here the sample spans 60,000 to 90,000 clones, roughly 80% being singletons. Source material: PBMCs. The receptors stem from a man aged 30 to 39 in good health and CMV-seronegative. The CDR3 runs from the conserved cysteine through the conserved F or W. Fields, in order: J gene, V gene, D gene, clone size, CDR3 protein. D genes are given only for firm matches. Clone size, where shown, is once, few, many, or a class for clones that have expanded.

J gene: TRBJ1-5
V gene: TRBV9
D gene: NA
clone size: NA
CDR3 protein: CASSVQGNQPQHF

J gene: TRBJ2-1
V gene: TRBV6-5
D gene: TRBD1
clone size: NA
CDR3 protein: CASSYWTGNEQFF

J gene: TRBJ2-5
V gene: TRBV5-1
D gene: NA
clone size: NA
CDR3 protein: CASSSTGSGETQYF

J gene: TRBJ1-5
V gene: TRBV5-5
D gene: NA
clone size: NA
CDR3 protein: CASSYSTGHSNQPQHF

J gene: TRBJ2-7
V gene: TRBV10-2
D gene: NA
clone size: NA
CDR3 protein: CASSVKGEGVEQYF

J gene: TRBJ1-1
V gene: TRBV5-1
D gene: NA
clone size: NA
CDR3 protein: CASSLGVGGTEAFF

J gene: TRBJ2-1
V gene: TRBV6-1
D gene: NA
clone size: many
CDR3 protein: CASSEGEGGNEQFF

J gene: TRBJ2-2
V gene: TRBV19
D gene: TRBD1
clone size: NA
CDR3 protein: CASRDRANTGELFF

J gene: TRBJ2-3
V gene: TRBV2
D gene: NA
clone size: NA
CDR3 protein: CASTRQAGTDTQYF

J gene: TRBJ2-7
V gene: TRBV6-5
D gene: TRBD1
clone size: NA
CDR3 protein: CASSQEAGGSYEQYF

J gene: TRBJ1-5
V gene: TRBV27
D gene: TRBD1
clone size: NA
CDR3 protein: CASSWDRGQPQHF

J gene: TRBJ2-5
V gene: TRBV18
D gene: NA
clone size: NA
CDR3 protein: CASSPPQIQETQYF

J gene: TRBJ2-6
V gene: TRBV7-3
D gene: TRBD1
clone size: few
CDR3 protein: CASSLTGGTGANVLTF

J gene: TRBJ2-1
V gene: TRBV9
D gene: TRBD2
clone size: NA
CDR3 protein: CASSPTGGPHEQFF

J gene: TRBJ1-5
V gene: TRBV7-9
D gene: NA
clone size: NA
CDR3 protein: CASSWLGGPMGPQHF

J gene: TRBJ1-1
V gene: TRBV15
D gene: NA
clone size: NA
CDR3 protein: CATSLKQGNTEAFF

J gene: TRBJ2-7
V gene: TRBV7-2
D gene: NA
clone size: NA
CDR3 protein: CASSFGHRYEQYF

J gene: TRBJ2-5
V gene: TRBV19
D gene: NA
clone size: NA
CDR3 protein: CASSIDRETQYF

J gene: TRBJ2-3
V gene: TRBV11-2
D gene: NA
clone size: few
CDR3 protein: CASSLDRTADTQYF

J gene: TRBJ2-7
V gene: TRBV27
D gene: TRBD1
clone size: NA
CDR3 protein: CASSHPRDRGYEQYF

J gene: TRBJ1-2
V gene: TRBV5-6
D gene: NA
clone size: NA
CDR3 protein: CASSPRGLGVRYTF

J gene: TRBJ2-2
V gene: TRBV6-6
D gene: TRBD2
clone size: NA
CDR3 protein: CASSTLSGGDTGELFF

J gene: TRBJ2-2
V gene: TRBV5-5
D gene: NA
clone size: NA
CDR3 protein: CASSAAPPGEITGELFF

J gene: TRBJ1-5
V gene: TRBV5-6
D gene: NA
clone size: NA
CDR3 protein: CASSLGAGDQPQHF

J gene: TRBJ1-3
V gene: TRBV30
D gene: NA
clone size: NA
CDR3 protein: CAWTRRSSGNTIYF

J gene: TRBJ2-7
V gene: TRBV30
D gene: NA
clone size: NA
CDR3 protein: CAWSREDSYEQYF

J gene: TRBJ1-1
V gene: TRBV30
D gene: NA
clone size: NA
CDR3 protein: CAWRLNTEAFF